This TCR beta chain was observed in a study of blood T cell repertoires in COVID-19. Study-level background: The study drew acute and convalescent COVID-19 samples from the United States, Italy and Spain. PBMCs, B-cell-depleted T cells, or T cells provided the cDNA or gDNA that made up the material.

Authors' processing steps: Estimation of nucleated cell counts relied on the amplification of reference gene primers. Assay used: immunoSEQ multiplex PCR; TCRdb lists only in-frame clones, some missing. That table furnishes V, J and clone size, whereas the DNA furnished D and trimming. In the table there are about 220,000 clones, more than 65% of which are singletons. The receptor was isolated from a man in his forties or fifties with active or convalescent COVID-19. Sample: peripheral blood.

This CDR3 is CASSLAGVGETQYF. The CDR3 DNA reads TGTGCCAGCAGCTTAGCGGGAGTGGGGGAGACCCAGTACTTC. The chain employs TRBV7-2 and TRBJ2-5; weak D call: TRBD2 (5 bases). Germline assignment: CDR1 SGHTA and CDR2 FQGNSA. Trimming pared 0 bases from V and 5 bases from J, leaving 10 bases between. There are 14 residues in the CDR3.